These 27 T cell receptor beta chains were all obtained from the same sample, sequenced in a study of human T cells and chemical hapten exposure. Via MiXCR, TCRdb re-called the RACE reads, giving one row per CDR3 protein. Among about 110,000 distinct CDR3 sequences listed, 12% were seen once. Time point: pre-sensitization, week 0. The treatment is: therapeutic diphenylcyclopropenone sensitization with weekly scalp DPC. Sequenced here: whole blood, sampled in connection with sensitization to the hapten diphenylcyclopropenone (DPC). All receptors derive from a woman aged 45-60 years with alopecia areata. Some clones in this sample may be carry-over from other donors' samples.

The chain employs TRBV7-8 and TRBJ2-6, with D perhaps matching TRBD2 (6 bases). Germline CDR1 and CDR2: SGHVS and FQNEAQ. The CDR3 is 17 amino acids. V dropped 7 bases and J dropped 0 bases, with 16 bases sitting between them. The CDR3 coding sequence is TGTGCCAGCACCATCGGGGGACTGAGCTCTGGGGCCAACGTCCTGACTTTC. This gives the protein CASTIGGLSSGANVLTF.

About this clonotype itself: A single base separates this from a much larger clone, so it may be a read error. This chain links TRBV11-2 with TRBJ2-3; 10 positions agree with TRBD2. CDR3 length: 15 amino acids. CDR1 is SGHAT and CDR2 is FQNNGV in the germline V gene. With 3 bases clipped from V and 2 bases from J, the junction kept 2 bases outside the gene matches. The DNA for the CDR3 is TGTGCCAGCAGCTTTAGCGGGGGGAACACAGATACGCAGTATTTT. Translation gives CASSFSGGNTDTQYF.

The chain is built from TRBV12-3 or TRBV12-4 and TRBJ1-1, with a tentative D call TRBD1 (6 bases). The CDR3 totals 15 residues. Trimming removed 5 bases at V and 4 bases at J, with 17 bases between. Here the CDR3 DNA reads TGTGCCAGCAGTACCTCAACAGGGATTGGCACTGAAGCTTTCTTT. It yields the protein CASSTSTGIGTEAFF.

This clonotype has at least ten counts. This CDR3 is CSASSGSSYNEQFF. CDR3 DNA: TGCAGTGCTTCTAGCGGAAGCTCCTACAATGAGCAGTTCTTC. J is TRBJ2-1 and V is TRBV20-1; 7 nucleotides align to TRBD2. From germline, CDR1 is DFQATT and CDR2 SNEGSKA (reference sequence). CDR3 length equals 14 residues. With 5 bases clipped from V and 0 bases from J, the junction kept 4 bases outside the gene matches.

V and J are TRBV4-3 and TRBJ1-1; weak D call: TRBD1 (6 bases). Between the trimmed V and J ends, which lost 0 bases and 6 bases, there was a span of 20 bases. In germline, CDR1 is LGHNA, CDR2 YSLEER. This CDR3 is built from 17 residues. The CDR3 is CASSQDHAPRGFAEAFF. The DNA of the CDR3 is TGCGCCAGCAGCCAAGATCATGCTCCCAGGGGCTTCGCTGAAGCTTTCTTT.

Concerning this clonotype itself: The CDR3 end shows no conserved phenylalanine or tryptophan, and so a read error is likely. The DNA is left out, because the CDR3 cannot be placed on it with certainty; the CDR3 is given as TCRdb lists it. V and J are TRBV21-1 and TRBJ2-3; the D call in the table, TRBD2, was not verified against the DNA. TRBV21-1 is termed a pseudogene. The CDR3 region is 9 residues in length, termini included. This CDR3 reads CASTRAGPR.

This clonotype was picked up many times. The chain couples TRBV18 to TRBJ2-3, with D perhaps matching TRBD1 or TRBD2 (5 bases each). Germline V gives CDR1 KGHSH, CDR2 LQKENI. This CDR3 is 17 amino acids long. Trimming took off 0 bases at V and 0 bases at J, with 13 bases between the two ends. CDR3 region: CASSPPRGTTSTDTQYF. CDR3 DNA: TGTGCCAGCTCACCACCGAGAGGGACGACGAGCACAGATACGCAGTATTTT.

CDR3: CASSSRGLGEQYF. CDR3 in DNA: TGTGCCAGCAGTTCCAGGGGCCTGGGCGAGCAGTACTTC. The V gene is TRBV28, the J gene TRBJ2-7; tentatively, D is TRBD1 (6 bases). Germline V CDR1 and CDR2: MDHEN, SYDVKM. V was clipped by 4 bases and J by 6 bases, with 13 bases between them. This CDR3 region has 13 residues.

This clonotype was seen a few times. V is TRBV6-2 or TRBV6-3 and J is TRBJ1-6; the D gene is possibly TRBD1 (5 bases). CDR3 length equals 13 residues. Germline loops: CDR1 MNHEY, CDR2 SVGEGT. Trimming left V 5 bases short and J 7 bases short, with 9 bases between. CDR3 residues: CASSRGRNSPLHF. DNA of the CDR3: TGTGCCAGCAGTCGGGGCCGCAATTCACCCCTCCACTTT.

Many counts were recorded for this clonotype. This sequence joins TRBV18 and TRBJ2-1; D is undetermined. The CDR3 consists of 13 residues. V was shortened by 0 bases and J by 6 bases, with 6 bases between the two germline ends. Germline V gene lookup returns CDR1 KGHSH and CDR2 LQKENI. CDR3 coding DNA: TGTGCCAGCTCACCACCCTCCGGCAATGAGCAGTTCTTC. Protein product: CASSPPSGNEQFF.

This chain connects TRBV10-3 to TRBJ2-2; D call uncertain. Germline values: CDR1 ENHRY, CDR2 SYGVKD. The CDR3 spans 14 residues. V was shortened by 3 bases and J by 0 bases, with 5 bases between the two germline ends. The CDR3 here is CAISDPPNTGELFF. Here the CDR3 DNA reads TGTGCCATCAGTGATCCCCCGAACACCGGGGAGCTGTTTTTT.

The J gene is TRBJ2-1, the V gene TRBV6-5; D is possibly TRBD1 (6 bases). The CDR3 has 15 residues. CDR1 is MNHEY, CDR2 SVGAGI, per germline. Trimming shortened V by 0 bases and J by 9 bases, and 15 bases separated the two germline ends. The CDR3 here is CASSYSNTGFAEQFF. Here the CDR3 DNA reads TGTGCCAGCAGTTACTCGAATACAGGGTTTGCTGAGCAGTTCTTC.

This clonotype was counted between two and nine times. V and J are TRBV20-1 and TRBJ2-7, with 7 bases that match TRBD2. This CDR3 has 15 amino acids. The J segment lost 0 bases and the V segment lost 4 bases, leaving 9 bases of the junction unmatched. Germline CDR1 reads DFQATT; CDR2 reads SNEGSKA (reference sequence). This chain's CDR3 is CSATVAGRGSYEQYF. CDR3 coding DNA: TGCAGTGCTACCGTCGCGGGGAGGGGCTCCTACGAGCAGTACTTC.

This clonotype was detected a few times. CDR3 DNA sequence: TGTGCCAGCAGCCAAACTAGTTTAACACAAGAGACCCAGTACTTC. It is translated as CASSQTSLTQETQYF. The chain carries TRBV3-1 and TRBJ2-5, with TRBD2 as a possible D gene (5 bases). The CDR3 extends over 15 amino acids. V gave up 2 bases and J gave up 2 bases, with 12 bases separating them. The germline CDR1 and CDR2 sequences are LGHDT and YNNKEL (reference sequence).

The chain employs TRBV2 and TRBJ1-2, with a possible D match to TRBD1 (6 bases). V was pared by 5 bases and J by 6 bases, with 13 bases between. Germline V gene lookup returns CDR1 SNHLY and CDR2 FYNNEI. The CDR3 extends over 13 amino acids. For the CDR3, the DNA is TGTGCCAGCAGTCAAACAGGGAGAAATGGCTACACCTTC. Protein: CASSQTGRNGYTF. Full variable domain (rest looked up from reference TRBV2 and TRBJ1-2): EPEVTQTPSHQVTQMGQEVILRCVPISNHLYFYWYRQILGQKVEFLVSFYNNEISEKSEIFDDQFSVERPDGSNFTLKIRSTKLEDSAMYFCASSQTGRNGYTFGSGTRLTVV.

This clonotype showed up many times. This chain joins TRBV4-3 and TRBJ2-6; D tentatively reads TRBD1 or TRBD2 (5 bases each). CDR1 and CDR2 (germline): LGHNA, YSLEER. The CDR3 has 19 residues. V lost 0 bases and J lost 0, with 15 bases in between. The CDR3 here is CASSQDRDRVNSGANVLTF. Here the CDR3 DNA reads TGCGCCAGCAGCCAAGATCGGGACCGCGTAAACTCTGGGGCCAACGTCCTGACTTTC.

The genes are TRBV5-4 and TRBJ2-7; weak D call: TRBD1 (6 bases). There are 14 residues in the CDR3. The germline V gene has CDR1 SGHNT and CDR2 YYREEE (reference sequence). Trimming cost V 5 bases and J 4 bases, with 16 bases left between them. The CDR3 coding sequence is TGTGCCAGCAGGAAAACCCGGGACACGTACGAGCAGTACTTC. It yields the protein CASRKTRDTYEQYF.

This clonotype has a handful of counts. The chain is built from TRBV7-8 and TRBJ2-2, with a weak D call TRBD2 (7 bases). Trimming took off 5 bases at V and 3 bases at J, with 19 bases between the two ends. Germline V gene data show CDR1 as SGHVS and CDR2 as FQNEAQ. This CDR3 contains 17 residues. The CDR3 protein is CASSPMGGRPDTGELFF. DNA for the CDR3: TGTGCCAGCAGCCCCATGGGGGGGCGGCCGGACACCGGGGAGCTGTTTTTT. Together with reference TRBV7-8 and TRBJ2-2, the CDR3 gives the full variable domain: GAGVSQSPRYKVAKRGQDVALRCDPISGHVSLFWYQQALGQGPEFLTYFQNEAQLDKSGLPSDRFFAERPEGSVSTLKIQRTQQEDSAVYLCASSPMGGRPDTGELFFGEGSRLTVL.

Within the sample, this clonotype is medium-sized. This chain links TRBV7-2 with TRBJ2-3, with D uncertain. V gave up 0 bases and J gave up 5 bases, with 0 bases separating them. The CDR3 has 11 residues. Germline assignment: CDR1 SGHTA and CDR2 FQGNSA. The CDR3 DNA follows: TGTGCCAGCAGCTTAGCAGATACGCAGTATTTT. Its translation: CASSLADTQYF.

This clonotype was counted only a few times. The gene calls are TRBV6-5 and TRBJ2-3; 10 nucleotides line up with TRBD2. The CDR3 extends over 17 amino acids. Trimming at V came to 6 bases and at J to 5 bases, leaving 14 bases not matched to a gene. CDR1 and CDR2 from the germline V gene are MNHEY and SVGAGI. This CDR3 reads CASSYDKREGRIDTQYF. The CDR3 region has the DNA TGTGCCAGCAGCTATGATAAGCGGGAGGGGAGGATAGATACGCAGTATTTT.

The J gene is TRBJ2-2, the V gene TRBV28; D uncertain. Between the trimmed V and J ends, which lost 7 bases and 2 bases, there was a span of 11 bases. This CDR3 contains 14 residues. Germline values: CDR1 MDHEN, CDR2 SYDVKM. The DNA for the CDR3 is TGTGCCAGCACGGAGCAGGCCAACACCGGGGAGCTGTTTTTT. Translation gives CASTEQANTGELFF.

In its sample, this clonotype was seen many times. The rearrangement links TRBV12-3 or TRBV12-4 to TRBJ2-2; D is undetermined. The ends were cut back, 3 bases at V and 2 bases at J, with 13 bases in the middle. This CDR3 has 16 residues. The CDR3 is CASSFSGPTNTGELFF. As DNA, the CDR3 is TGTGCCAGCAGTTTCTCAGGCCCCACCAACACCGGGGAGCTGTTTTTT.

There are a few counts of this clonotype. The chain couples TRBV10-3 to TRBJ2-7, with 10 bases aligning to TRBD1. Germline lookup yields CDR1 ENHRY and CDR2 SYGVKD. Losses at the gene ends were 5 bases for V and 7 bases for J; bases not matched to a gene: 8. The CDR3 has 14 amino acids. The CDR3: CAISKTGGADEQYF. As DNA, the CDR3 is TGTGCCATCAGTAAGACAGGGGGCGCGGATGAGCAGTACTTC.

The gene calls are TRBV3-1 and TRBJ2-5; D possibly corresponds to TRBD2 (6 bases). This CDR3 region has 15 residues. CDR1 and CDR2 (germline): LGHDT, YNNKEL (reference sequence). Trimming stripped 1 base from V and 2 bases from J, with 11 bases between. CDR3 loop: CASSQVLGRQETQYF. CDR3 DNA: TGTGCCAGCAGCCAAGTGTTGGGGAGGCAAGAGACCCAGTACTTC.

The chain recombines TRBV19 with TRBJ2-7; TRBD1 might be the D (5 bases). CDR3 size: 13 residues. Germline CDR1 reads LNHDA; CDR2 reads SQIVND (reference sequence). Trimming left V 4 bases short and J 6 bases short, with 13 bases between. The CDR3 DNA follows: TGTGCCAGTAGTACCACAGGCTCCGGCGAGCAGTACTTC. It yields the protein CASSTTGSGEQYF. Looking up the rest from reference TRBV19 and TRBJ2-7 gives the full variable domain: DGGITQSPKYLFRKEGQNVTLSCEQNLNHDAMYWYRQDPGQGLRLIYYSQIVNDFQKGDIAEGYSVSREKKESFPLTVTSAQKNPTAFYLCASSTTGSGEQYFGPGTRLTVT.

The rearrangement links TRBV5-1 to TRBJ2-1; 7 bases match TRBD2. V lost 4 bases to trimming and J lost 6 bases; unmatched junction nucleotides: 13. In germline, CDR1 is SGHRS, CDR2 YFSETQ. This CDR3 region has 16 residues. The CDR3 protein is CASSPWGGDPPNEQFF. The CDR3 DNA sequence: TGCGCCAGCAGCCCTTGGGGGGGAGATCCCCCCAATGAGCAGTTCTTC.

This clonotype has a count of ten or more. The V call is TRBV28, the J call TRBJ1-1; the D gene is possibly TRBD1 (5 bases). Trimming shortened V by 2 bases and J by 10 bases, and 8 bases separated the two germline ends. The CDR3 has 11 residues. Germline CDR1 reads MDHEN; CDR2 reads SYDVKM. The CDR3 sequence: CASSLRGTAFF. CDR3 bases: TGTGCCAGCAGTTTACGCGGGACAGCTTTCTTT. Supplemented by reference TRBV28 and TRBJ1-1, the full variable domain reads DVKVTQSSRYLVKRTGEKVFLECVQDMDHENMFWYRQDPGLGLRLIYFSYDVKMKEKGDIPEGYSVSREKKERFSLILESASTNQTSMYLCASSLRGTAFFGQGTRLTVV.